This is a list of T cell receptor beta chains from one sample in a study of cytomegalovirus exposure and HLA in healthy donors. Here immunoSEQ multiplex PCR was the method, and the copy in TCRdb shows in-frame clones only, minus some. This table has approximately 120,000 clones, 85% to 90% appearing once. Sequenced: PBMCs. The receptors come from a woman under 30 in good health and CMV-seronegative. Both conserved end residues are part of each CDR3. The D gene is left open where the match is weak. The size of a clone is reported for some rows only, either as once, few or many, or as a class for expanded clones.

len: 14
j_gene: TRBJ1-1
abundance: .
v_gene: TRBV6-5
d_gene: .
CDR3aa: CASRTGHIGAEAFF
CDR3nt: TGTGCCAGCAGAACTGGACACATAGGAGCTGAAGCTTTCTTT

len: 15
j_gene: TRBJ1-2
abundance: .
v_gene: TRBV9
d_gene: TRBD1
CDR3aa: CASSVEPGQGYGYTF
CDR3nt: TGTGCCAGCAGCGTAGAACCGGGACAGGGCTATGGCTACACCTTC

len: 15
j_gene: TRBJ2-4
abundance: .
v_gene: TRBV13
d_gene: .
CDR3aa: CASSSWGVGKNIQYF
CDR3nt: TGTGCCAGCAGCTCCTGGGGGGTAGGCAAAAACATTCAGTACTTC

len: 13
j_gene: TRBJ1-2
abundance: .
v_gene: TRBV6-6
d_gene: .
CDR3aa: CASSAQGRDGYTF
CDR3nt: TGTGCCAGTTCCGCGCAGGGTCGGGATGGCTACACCTTC

len: 13
j_gene: TRBJ1-2
abundance: once
v_gene: TRBV2
d_gene: .
CDR3aa: CASSELTAYGYTF
CDR3nt: TGTGCCAGCAGTGAACTGACAGCGTATGGCTACACCTTC

len: 20
j_gene: TRBJ2-2
abundance: .
v_gene: TRBV10-3
d_gene: TRBD2
CDR3aa: CAITAEPGLAGEEGTGELFF
CDR3nt: TGTGCCATCACTGCGGAGCCGGGACTAGCGGGAGAAGAGGGCACCGGGGAGCTGTTTTTT

len: 13
j_gene: TRBJ1-2
abundance: .
v_gene: TRBV5-1
d_gene: .
CDR3aa: CASSFSGDEGYTF
CDR3nt: TGCGCCAGCAGCTTCTCAGGGGACGAGGGGTACACCTTC

len: 18
j_gene: TRBJ1-1
abundance: .
v_gene: TRBV27
d_gene: .
CDR3aa: CASSTDPRQDIMNTEAFF
CDR3nt: TGTGCCAGCAGTACGGACCCGAGACAGGACATCATGAACACTGAAGCTTTCTTT

len: 14
j_gene: TRBJ2-7
abundance: .
v_gene: TRBV18
d_gene: TRBD2
CDR3aa: CASSPTGGGYEQYF
CDR3nt: TGTGCCAGCTCACCTACTGGGGGGGGCTACGAGCAGTACTTC

len: 14
j_gene: TRBJ1-2
abundance: .
v_gene: TRBV2
d_gene: .
CDR3aa: CASSEVAGLSGYTF
CDR3nt: TGTGCCAGCAGTGAAGTTGCAGGGCTGAGTGGCTACACCTTC

len: 13
j_gene: TRBJ1-2
abundance: .
v_gene: TRBV29-1
d_gene: TRBD1
CDR3aa: CSVEDRWSGGYTF
CDR3nt: TGCAGCGTTGAGGACAGGTGGTCGGGGGGCTACACCTTC

len: 12
j_gene: TRBJ1-5
abundance: .
v_gene: TRBV29-1
d_gene: .
CDR3aa: CSVGSRNQPQHF
CDR3nt: TGCAGCGTTGGGTCACGGAATCAGCCCCAGCATTTT

len: 12
j_gene: TRBJ2-7
abundance: .
v_gene: TRBV11-2
d_gene: .
CDR3aa: CASSVGTREQYF
CDR3nt: TGTGCCAGCAGCGTAGGAACGCGGGAGCAGTACTTC